A selection of T cell receptor beta chains follows, all from one sample in a study of immune evolution from preneoplasia to lung adenocarcinoma. Assay used: immunoSEQ multiplex PCR; TCRdb lists only in-frame clones, some missing. The sample contains about 8,000 clones, around 80% of which appear only once. Material for sequencing was FFPE adjacent normal lung tissue. These receptors were collected from a person between 65 and 79 years old with lung adenocarcinoma. Each CDR3 is given with its conserved first and last residue. The D gene is left open where the match is weak. Only part of the rows carry a size: once, few, many, or a class if the clone is expanded.

cdr3_length	d_call	v_call	clone_size	j_call	cdr3_aa	cdr3_nt
14	-	TRBV18	-	TRBJ1-1	CASSPPGRNTEAFF	TGTGCCAGCTCACCACCTGGCAGGAACACTGAAGCTTTCTTT
12	-	TRBV7-9	-	TRBJ2-1	CASSSHDNEQFF	TGTGCCAGCAGTAGCCACGACAATGAGCAGTTCTTC
17	-	TRBV4-1	-	TRBJ2-2	CASSQARGGSNTGELFF	TGCGCCAGCAGCCAAGCCAGGGGCGGCAGTAACACCGGGGAGCTGTTTTTT
15	-	TRBV14	-	TRBJ2-7	CASSQETETWYEQYF	TGTGCCAGCAGCCAAGAAACGGAGACGTGGTACGAGCAGTACTTC
15	TRBD1	TRBV6-6	few	TRBJ1-5	CASSKSGGPNQPQHF	TGTGCCAGCAGTAAGTCAGGGGGCCCTAATCAGCCCCAGCATTTT
14	-	TRBV19	-	TRBJ1-5	CASSIQAPGQPQHF	TGTGCCAGTAGTATACAGGCCCCCGGGCAGCCCCAGCATTTT
11	-	TRBV20-1	few	TRBJ2-5	CSAQQGETQYF	TGCAGTGCTCAGCAAGGAGAGACCCAGTACTTC
12	-	TRBV29-1	-	TRBJ1-1	CSVRGLYTEAFF	TGCAGCGTTCGGGGGTTATACACTGAAGCTTTCTTT
16	-	TRBV9	few	TRBJ1-1	CASSGGGRGADTEAFF	TGTGCCAGCAGCGGGGGAGGGAGGGGAGCGGACACTGAAGCTTTCTTT
16	TRBD2	TRBV4-1	few	TRBJ2-5	CASSRSGTSGQETQYF	TGCGCCAGCAGCCGTTCCGGGACTAGCGGACAAGAGACCCAGTACTTC
13	-	TRBV30	-	TRBJ1-4	CAWTRGRNEKLFF	TGTGCCTGGACGCGGGGAAGGAATGAAAAACTGTTTTTT
16	TRBD2	TRBV27	-	TRBJ2-2	CASSSGTSGRARELFF	TGTGCCAGCAGTTCCGGGACTAGCGGGAGGGCCCGGGAGCTGTTTTTT